In this sample, the clone carrying this T cell receptor beta chain turned up many times. Its antigen is undetermined. These data are taken from a study of blood T cells in healthy people across ages. Study in general: Capturing about one barcoded beta molecule per two T cells was achieved by template switching.

A second PCR of 7 to 11 cycles used a sample-barcoded 5' primer and a J-beta primer mix. A 12-random-nucleotide template-switch adaptor tagged each cDNA molecule. Each CDR3 protein gets one entry after TCRdb re-called the 5' RACE reads with MiXCR. The top ten hold about a fifth of the sample, which has about a million distinct CDR3 sequences, roughly 47% seen once. The CDR3 length is 14 residues. The germline V and J ends were trimmed by 4 bases and 0 bases, with 8 bases remaining between them. Germline V CDR1 and CDR2: LGHDT, YNNKEL (reference sequence). Study findings and constraints: Estimates drawn from one million T cells were deemed to understate diversity. Long-lived and aged donors differed, with more naive CD4+ cells and higher diversity in the long-lived.

The source is a woman in her sixties in good health. Source material: blood. The chain carries TRBV3-1 and TRBJ2-3; the D gene could be TRBD1 or TRBD2 (5 bases each). CDR3: CASSRGGSTDTQYF. CDR3 bases: TGTGCCAGCAGCCGGGGCGGGAGCACAGATACGCAGTATTTT.